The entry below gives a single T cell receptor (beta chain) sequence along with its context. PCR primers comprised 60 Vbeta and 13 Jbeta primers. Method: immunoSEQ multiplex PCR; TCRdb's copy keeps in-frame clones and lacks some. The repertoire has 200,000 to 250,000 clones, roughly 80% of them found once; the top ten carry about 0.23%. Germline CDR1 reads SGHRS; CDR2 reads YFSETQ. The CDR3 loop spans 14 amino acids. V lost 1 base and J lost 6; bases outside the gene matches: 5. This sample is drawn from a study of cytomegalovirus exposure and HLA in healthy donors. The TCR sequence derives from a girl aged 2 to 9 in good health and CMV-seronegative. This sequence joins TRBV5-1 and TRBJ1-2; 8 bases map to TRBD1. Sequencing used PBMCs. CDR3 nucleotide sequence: TGCGCCAGCAGCTTGACAGGGGGGGATCATGGCTACACCTTC. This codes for CASSLTGGDHGYTF.